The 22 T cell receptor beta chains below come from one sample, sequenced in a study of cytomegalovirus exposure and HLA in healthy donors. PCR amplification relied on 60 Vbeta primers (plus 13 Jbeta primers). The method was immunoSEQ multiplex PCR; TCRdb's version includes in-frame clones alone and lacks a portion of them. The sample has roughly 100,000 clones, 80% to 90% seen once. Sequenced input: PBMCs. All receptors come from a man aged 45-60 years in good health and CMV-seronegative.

The CDR3 protein is CASSSEGPQHF. CDR3 bases: TGTGCCAGCAGCTCCGAGGGGCCCCAGCATTTT. This chain joins TRBV4-2 and TRBJ1-5; D remains unclear. Germline values: CDR1 LGHNA, CDR2 YNFKEQ. Trimming removed 5 bases from V and 9 bases from J, with 8 bases in between. The CDR3 runs 11 residues.

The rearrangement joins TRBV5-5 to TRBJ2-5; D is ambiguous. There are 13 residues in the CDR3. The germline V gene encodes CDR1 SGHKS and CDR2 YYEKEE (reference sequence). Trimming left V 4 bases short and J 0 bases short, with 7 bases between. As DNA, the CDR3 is TGTGCCAGCAGCCCACAGTACCAAGAGACCCAGTACTTC. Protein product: CASSPQYQETQYF.

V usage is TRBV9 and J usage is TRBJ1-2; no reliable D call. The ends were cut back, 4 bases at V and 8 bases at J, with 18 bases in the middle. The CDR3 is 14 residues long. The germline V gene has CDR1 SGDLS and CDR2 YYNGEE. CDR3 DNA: TGTGCCAGCAGCCCTCGTCCCAGGTCCGAGGGCTACACCTTC. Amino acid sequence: CASSPRPRSEGYTF. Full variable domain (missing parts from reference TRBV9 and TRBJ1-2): DSGVTQTPKHLITATGQRVTLRCSPRSGDLSVYWYQQSLDQGLQFLIQYYNGEERAKGNILERFSAQQFPDLHSELNLSSLELGDSALYFCASSPRPRSEGYTFGSGTRLTVV.

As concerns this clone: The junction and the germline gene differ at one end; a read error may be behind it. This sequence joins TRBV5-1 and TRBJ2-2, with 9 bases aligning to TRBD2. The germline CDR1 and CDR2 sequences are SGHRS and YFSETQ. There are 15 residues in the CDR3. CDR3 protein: CASRSLAGNAGELFF. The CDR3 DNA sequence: TGCGCCAGCAGAAGCCTAGCGGGGAACGCCGGGGAGCTGTTTTTT.

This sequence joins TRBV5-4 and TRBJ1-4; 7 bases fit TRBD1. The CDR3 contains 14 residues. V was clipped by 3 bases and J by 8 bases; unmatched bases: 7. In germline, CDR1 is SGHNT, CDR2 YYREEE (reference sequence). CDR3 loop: CASSSEGAGEKLFF. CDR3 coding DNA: TGTGCCAGCAGCTCGGAGGGGGCAGGCGAAAAACTGTTTTTT. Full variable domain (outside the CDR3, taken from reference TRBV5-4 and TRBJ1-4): ETGVTQSPTHLIKTRGQQVTLRCSSQSGHNTVSWYQQALGQGPQFIFQYYREEENGRGNFPPRFSGLQFPNYSSELNVNALELDDSALYLCASSSEGAGEKLFFGSGTQLSVL.

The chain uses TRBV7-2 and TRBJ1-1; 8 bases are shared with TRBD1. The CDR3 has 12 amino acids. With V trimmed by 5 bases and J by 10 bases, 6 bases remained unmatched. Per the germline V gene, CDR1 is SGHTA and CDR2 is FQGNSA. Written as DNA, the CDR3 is TGTGCCAGCAGCGTTGACAGGGGTGGAGCTTTCTTT. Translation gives CASSVDRGGAFF. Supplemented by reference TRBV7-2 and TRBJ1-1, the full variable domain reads GAGVSQSPSNKVTEKGKDVELRCDPISGHTALYWYRQSLGQGLEFLIYFQGNSAPDKSGLPSDRFSAERTGGSVSTLTIQRTQQEDSAVYLCASSVDRGGAFFGQGTRLTVV.

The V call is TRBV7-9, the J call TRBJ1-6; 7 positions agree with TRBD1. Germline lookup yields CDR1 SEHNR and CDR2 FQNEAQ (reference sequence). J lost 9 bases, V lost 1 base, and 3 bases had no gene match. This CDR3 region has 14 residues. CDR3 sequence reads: CASSLEGAGSPLHF. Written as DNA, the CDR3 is TGTGCCAGCAGCTTAGAGGGGGCAGGTTCACCCCTCCACTTT.

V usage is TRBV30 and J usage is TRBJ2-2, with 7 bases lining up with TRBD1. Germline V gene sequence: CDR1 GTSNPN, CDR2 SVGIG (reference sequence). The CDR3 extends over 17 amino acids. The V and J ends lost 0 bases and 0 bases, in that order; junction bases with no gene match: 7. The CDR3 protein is CAWSVFAQGPNTGELFF. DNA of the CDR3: TGTGCCTGGAGTGTATTCGCACAGGGGCCGAACACCGGGGAGCTGTTTTTT. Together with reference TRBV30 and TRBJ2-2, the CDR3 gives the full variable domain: SQTIHQWPATLVQPVGSPLSLECTVEGTSNPNLYWYRQAAGRGLQLLFYSVGIGQISSEVPQNLSASRPQDRQFILSSKKLLLSDSGFYLCAWSVFAQGPNTGELFFGEGSRLTVL.

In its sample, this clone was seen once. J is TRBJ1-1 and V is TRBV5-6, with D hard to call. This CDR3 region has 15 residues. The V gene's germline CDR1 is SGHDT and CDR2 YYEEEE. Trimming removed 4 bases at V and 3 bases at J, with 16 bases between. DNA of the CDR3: TGTGCCAGCAGCCCGCTCATCGGGTTGGACACTGAAGCTTTCTTT. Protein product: CASSPLIGLDTEAFF.

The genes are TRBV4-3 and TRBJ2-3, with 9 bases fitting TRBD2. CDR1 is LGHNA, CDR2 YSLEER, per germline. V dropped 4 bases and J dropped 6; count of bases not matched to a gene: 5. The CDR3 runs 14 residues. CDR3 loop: CASSRTSDRDTQYF. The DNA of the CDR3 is TGCGCCAGCAGCCGGACTAGCGATCGGGATACGCAGTATTTT.

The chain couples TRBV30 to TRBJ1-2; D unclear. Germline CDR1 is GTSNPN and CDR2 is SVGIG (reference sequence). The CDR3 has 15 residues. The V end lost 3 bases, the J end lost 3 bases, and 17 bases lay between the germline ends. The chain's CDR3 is CAWSAGRQSYYGYTF. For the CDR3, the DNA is TGTGCCTGGAGCGCCGGGAGGCAGTCGTACTATGGCTACACCTTC.

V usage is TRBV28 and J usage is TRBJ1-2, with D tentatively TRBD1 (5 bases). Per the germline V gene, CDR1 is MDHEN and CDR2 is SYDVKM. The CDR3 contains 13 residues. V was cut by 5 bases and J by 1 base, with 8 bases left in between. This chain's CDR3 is CASSIRDNYGYTF. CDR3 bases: TGTGCCAGCAGTATCAGGGATAACTATGGCTACACCTTC.

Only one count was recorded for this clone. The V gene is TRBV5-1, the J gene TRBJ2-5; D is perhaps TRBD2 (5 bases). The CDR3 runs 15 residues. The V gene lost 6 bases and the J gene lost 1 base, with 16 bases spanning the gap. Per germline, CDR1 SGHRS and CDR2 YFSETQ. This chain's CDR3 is CASTFRPSGQETQYF. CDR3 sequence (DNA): TGCGCCAGCACCTTCCGTCCCAGCGGCCAAGAGACCCAGTACTTC.

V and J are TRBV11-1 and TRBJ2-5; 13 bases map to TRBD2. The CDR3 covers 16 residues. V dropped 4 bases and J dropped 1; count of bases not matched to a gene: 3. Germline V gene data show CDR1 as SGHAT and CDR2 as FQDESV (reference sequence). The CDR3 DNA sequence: TGTGCCAGCAGCTCAAGACTAGCGGGGGGCCAAGAGACCCAGTACTTC. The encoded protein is CASSSRLAGGQETQYF.

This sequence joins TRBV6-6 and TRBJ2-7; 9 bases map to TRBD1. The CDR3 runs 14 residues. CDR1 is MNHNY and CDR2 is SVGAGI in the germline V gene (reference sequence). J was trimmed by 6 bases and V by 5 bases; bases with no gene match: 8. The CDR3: CASSPGTGTSEQYF. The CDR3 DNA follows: TGTGCCAGCAGTCCTGGGACAGGGACAAGCGAGCAGTACTTC.

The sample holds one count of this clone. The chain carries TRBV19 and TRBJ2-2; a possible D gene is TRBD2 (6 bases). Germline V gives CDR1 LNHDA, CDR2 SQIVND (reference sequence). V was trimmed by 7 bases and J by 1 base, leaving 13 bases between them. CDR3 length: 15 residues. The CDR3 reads CASNPGTVNTGELFF. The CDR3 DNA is TGTGCCAGTAACCCTGGGACTGTGAACACCGGGGAGCTGTTTTTT. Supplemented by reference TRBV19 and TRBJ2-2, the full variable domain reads DGGITQSPKYLFRKEGQNVTLSCEQNLNHDAMYWYRQDPGQGLRLIYYSQIVNDFQKGDIAEGYSVSREKKESFPLTVTSAQKNPTAFYLCASNPGTVNTGELFFGEGSRLTVL.

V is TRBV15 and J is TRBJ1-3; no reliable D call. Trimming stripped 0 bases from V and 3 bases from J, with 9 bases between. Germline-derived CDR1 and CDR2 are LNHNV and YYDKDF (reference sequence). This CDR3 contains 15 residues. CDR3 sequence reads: CATSRDPGFGNTIYF. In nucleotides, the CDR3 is TGTGCCACCAGCAGAGACCCAGGATTTGGAAACACCATATATTTT.

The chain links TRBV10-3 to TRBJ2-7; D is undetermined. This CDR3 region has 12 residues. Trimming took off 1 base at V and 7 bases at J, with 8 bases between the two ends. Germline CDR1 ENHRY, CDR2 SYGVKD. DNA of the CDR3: TGTGCCATCAGTGAGTTTCCTCGGGAGCAGTACTTC. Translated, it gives CAISEFPREQYF.

CDR3 sequence reads: CASSQETGLGDTEAFF. The DNA for the CDR3 is TGTGCCAGCAGCCAAGAAACAGGGTTAGGGGACACTGAAGCTTTCTTT. The chain carries TRBV4-2 and TRBJ1-1; possibly TRBD1 for D (6 bases). CDR3 length: 16 residues. V shed 0 bases and J shed 3 bases, with 14 bases lying between them. The germline V gene encodes CDR1 LGHNA and CDR2 YNFKEQ.

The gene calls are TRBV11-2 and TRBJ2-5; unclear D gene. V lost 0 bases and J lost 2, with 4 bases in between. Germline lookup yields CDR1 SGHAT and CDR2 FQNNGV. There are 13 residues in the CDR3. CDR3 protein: CASSLDQQETQYF. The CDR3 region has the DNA TGTGCCAGCAGCTTAGACCAACAAGAGACCCAGTACTTC.

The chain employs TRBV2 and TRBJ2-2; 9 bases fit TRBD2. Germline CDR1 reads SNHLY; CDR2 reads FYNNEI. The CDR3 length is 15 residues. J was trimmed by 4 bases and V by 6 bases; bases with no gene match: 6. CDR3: CASSGAGGITGELFF. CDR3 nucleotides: TGTGCCAGCAGCGGAGCGGGGGGCATCACCGGGGAGCTGTTTTTT.

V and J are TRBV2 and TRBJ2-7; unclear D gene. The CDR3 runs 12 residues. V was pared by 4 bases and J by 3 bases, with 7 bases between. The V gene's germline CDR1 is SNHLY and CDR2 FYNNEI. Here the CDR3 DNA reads TGTGCCAGCAGTGTGGTCAACTACGAGCAGTACGTC. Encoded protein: CASSVVNYEQYV.